Shown below are 14 T cell receptor beta chains from a single sample sequenced in a study of Graves' ophthalmopathy and Graves' hyperthyroidism (dated by TCRdb to between 2018 and 2020). The instrument was an Illumina HiSeq 2000. TCR beta CDR3 regions were amplified from RNA transcripts for repertoire sequencing. The first round was an RT-PCR using HTBI primers with the Qiagen OneStep RT-PCR kit, and this first round was followed by a second-round multiplex PCR, then size selection and purification. TCRdb passed the public sequencing reads through fastp at Q25 and MiXCR, retaining productive beta sequences. A single entry per CDR3 protein holds the most common genes and DNA from its merged rows. The sample table holds over 650,000 distinct CDR3 sequences, of which about 38% were seen once. The ten largest clones represent 2.5% to 3.5% of the sample. Sample: peripheral blood. Receptors were obtained from an adult man with Graves' ophthalmopathy.

In this sample, this clonotype turned up many times. The V call is TRBV24-1, the J call TRBJ1-6; 7 nucleotides match TRBD1. The CDR3 loop spans 16 amino acids. Looked up from germline, CDR1 is KGHDR and CDR2 is SFDVKD. V was clipped by 6 bases and J by 10 bases; unmatched bases: 14. The DNA of the CDR3 is TGTGCCACCAGTAAGATTGAGGGACAGATGAAGTCACCCCTCCACTTT. Its translation: CATSKIEGQMKSPLHF.

This clonotype was counted a few times. The V call is TRBV7-9, the J call TRBJ2-7; TRBD2 matches at 7 bases. The V gene's germline CDR1 is SEHNR and CDR2 FQNEAQ (reference sequence). The J segment lost 3 bases and the V segment lost 6 bases, leaving 8 bases of the junction unmatched. CDR3 length: 14 amino acids. CDR3 sequence (DNA): TGTGCCAGCAGTTACGCGCGGGGGTACTACGAGCAGTACTTC. Protein: CASSYARGYYEQYF. Looking up the rest from reference TRBV7-9 and TRBJ2-7 gives the full variable domain: DTGVSQNPRHKITKRGQNVTFRCDPISEHNRLYWYRQTLGQGPEFLTYFQNEAQLEKSRLLSDRFSAERPKGSFSTLEIQRTEQGDSAMYLCASSYARGYYEQYFGPGTRLTVT.

This clonotype was seen at least ten times. This sequence joins TRBV25-1 and TRBJ1-1; D is unclear. The CDR3 consists of 11 residues. CDR1 is MGHDK and CDR2 is SYGVNS in the germline V gene. V lost 2 bases to trimming and J lost 11 bases, with 9 bases between them. The CDR3 DNA is TGTGCCAGCAGTGAAATGGGAAGGGCTTTCTTT. It codes for CASSEMGRAFF.

The chain employs TRBV29-1 and TRBJ1-2; D remains ambiguous. The germline CDR1 and CDR2 sequences are SQVTM and ANQGSEA. This CDR3 has 10 residues. V lost 3 bases and J 12 bases, leaving 11 bases between the germline ends. The CDR3 DNA reads TGCAGCGTTGAGGACTCTGGAAACACCTTC. It yields the protein CSVEDSGNTF.

This clonotype was counted many times. CDR3 in amino acids: CASSEDLWGTQYF. The CDR3 DNA is TGTGCCAGCAGTGAGGATCTATGGGGGACCCAGTACTTC. The gene calls are TRBV6-5 and TRBJ2-5; no clear D. V dropped 5 bases and J dropped 7 bases, with 14 bases sitting between them. The CDR3 has 13 amino acids. CDR1 and CDR2 from the germline V gene are MNHEY and SVGAGI.

A note on this clonotype: It may be a read error: a sequence one base away is much more abundant. The chain is built from TRBV7-9 and TRBJ2-7; 9 bases agree with TRBD1. Germline CDR1 is SEHNR and CDR2 is FQNEAQ (reference sequence). The CDR3 sequence is 15 residues long. The trim removed 8 bases at V and 0 bases at J, leaving 8 bases unmatched. The CDR3 is CASGEGTGPSYEQYF. DNA for the CDR3: TGTGCCAGCGGCGAGGGGACAGGGCCCTCCTACGAGCAGTACTTC.

This clonotype was observed many times. The rearrangement joins TRBV19 to TRBJ1-1; perhaps TRBD1 as D (5 bases). The CDR3 contains 13 residues. CDR1 and CDR2 (germline): LNHDA, SQIVND (reference sequence). With 4 bases removed from V and 4 bases from J, the gap between germline ends came to 10 bases. Written as DNA, the CDR3 is TGTGCCAGTAGTACAGGGCTGGGCACTGAAGCTTTCTTT. Encoded protein: CASSTGLGTEAFF.

V and J are TRBV29-1 and TRBJ1-2, with TRBD1 as a possible D gene (5 bases). V was clipped by 8 bases and J by 0 bases, with 16 bases between them. The CDR3 loop spans 14 amino acids. The germline V gene has CDR1 SQVTM and CDR2 ANQGSEA. CDR3 region: CSSYSGLANYGYTF. The CDR3 DNA is TGCAGCAGTTACTCAGGGTTAGCTAACTATGGCTACACCTTC. The whole variable domain, remainder taken from reference TRBV29-1 and TRBJ1-2, is SAVISQKPSRDICQRGTSLTIQCQVDSQVTMMFWYRQQPGQSLTLIATANQGSEATYESGFVIDKFPISRPNLTFSTLTVSNMSPEDSSIYLCSSYSGLANYGYTFGSGTRLTVV.

This clonotype was observed at least ten times. V is TRBV11-2 and J is TRBJ1-6, with D possibly being TRBD1 (5 bases). Germline-derived CDR1 and CDR2 are SGHAT and FQNNGV. The V end lost 5 bases, the J end lost 10 bases, and 15 bases lay between the germline ends. The CDR3 contains 14 residues. The CDR3 bases are TGTGCCAGCAGCCCCGACACCGGGGGGTCACCCCTCCACTTT. This codes for CASSPDTGGSPLHF.

This chain joins TRBV7-2 and TRBJ2-3; the match to TRBD2 covers 8 bases. The trim removed 1 base at V and 1 base at J, leaving 1 base unmatched. The germline V gene encodes CDR1 SGHTA and CDR2 FQGNSA. The CDR3 runs 15 residues. CDR3 amino acids: CASSLGSGGTDTQYF. The CDR3 region has the DNA TGTGCCAGCAGCTTAGGTAGCGGGGGCACAGATACGCAGTATTTT. Together with reference TRBV7-2 and TRBJ2-3, the CDR3 gives the full variable domain: GAGVSQSPSNKVTEKGKDVELRCDPISGHTALYWYRQSLGQGLEFLIYFQGNSAPDKSGLPSDRFSAERTGGSVSTLTIQRTQQEDSAVYLCASSLGSGGTDTQYFGPGTRLTVL.

The gene calls are TRBV9 and TRBJ1-1; 8 nucleotides agree with TRBD1. The CDR3 is 15 amino acids. V trimming: 3 bases; J trimming: 5 bases; junction bases outside the gene matches: 9. Per the germline V gene, CDR1 is SGDLS and CDR2 is YYNGEE. The CDR3 bases are TGTGCCAGCAGCGCCGGGGACAGGTTGAGGACTGAAGCTTTCTTT. Its translation: CASSAGDRLRTEAFF. The whole variable domain, filled in from reference TRBV9 and TRBJ1-1, reads DSGVTQTPKHLITATGQRVTLRCSPRSGDLSVYWYQQSLDQGLQFLIQYYNGEERAKGNILERFSAQQFPDLHSELNLSSLELGDSALYFCASSAGDRLRTEAFFGQGTRLTVV.

This clonotype was detected many times. The CDR3 DNA sequence: TGTGCCACCAGCAGAGATGCGCGGGAGAGGAGAGAGACCCAGTACTTC. Translation gives CATSRDARERRETQYF. This chain joins TRBV15 and TRBJ2-5; 7 bases map to TRBD2. Looked up from germline, CDR1 is LNHNV and CDR2 is YYDKDF (reference sequence). This CDR3 contains 16 residues. V lost 0 bases and J lost 4; bases outside the gene matches: 8.

The table lists this clonotype with many counts. At one of its ends the junction is not consistent with the germline gene, which may arise from a read error. This chain joins TRBV10-3 and TRBJ2-2; D uncertain. Germline V lookup: CDR1 ENHRY, CDR2 SYGVKD. The CDR3 length is 11 residues. The CDR3 loop is CASSSSRELFF. Written as DNA, the CDR3 is TGTGCCAGCAGTAGCTCCAGGGAGCTGTTTTTT.

J is TRBJ1-1 and V is TRBV3-1; D gene uncertain. The V end lost 4 bases, the J end lost 5 bases, and 11 bases lay between the germline ends. This CDR3 region has 13 residues. Germline CDR1 is LGHDT and CDR2 is YNNKEL (reference sequence). The CDR3: CASSPPYRTEAFF. The CDR3 DNA sequence: TGTGCCAGCAGCCCACCCTATAGGACTGAAGCTTTCTTT.